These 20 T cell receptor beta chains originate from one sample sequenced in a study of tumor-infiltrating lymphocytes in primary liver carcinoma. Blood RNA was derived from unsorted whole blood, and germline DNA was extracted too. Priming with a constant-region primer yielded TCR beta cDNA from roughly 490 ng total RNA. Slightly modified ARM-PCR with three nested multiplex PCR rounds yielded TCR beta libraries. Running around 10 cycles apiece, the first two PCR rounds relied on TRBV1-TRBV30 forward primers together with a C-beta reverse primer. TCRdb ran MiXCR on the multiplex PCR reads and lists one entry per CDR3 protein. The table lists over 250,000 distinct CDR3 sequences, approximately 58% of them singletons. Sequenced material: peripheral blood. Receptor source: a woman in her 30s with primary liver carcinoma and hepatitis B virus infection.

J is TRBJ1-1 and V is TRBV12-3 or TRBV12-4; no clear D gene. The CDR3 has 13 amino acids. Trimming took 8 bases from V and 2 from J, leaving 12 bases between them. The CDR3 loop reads CASSGGINTEAFF. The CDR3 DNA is TGTGCCAGCTCCGGCGGGATAAACACTGAAGCTTTCTTT.

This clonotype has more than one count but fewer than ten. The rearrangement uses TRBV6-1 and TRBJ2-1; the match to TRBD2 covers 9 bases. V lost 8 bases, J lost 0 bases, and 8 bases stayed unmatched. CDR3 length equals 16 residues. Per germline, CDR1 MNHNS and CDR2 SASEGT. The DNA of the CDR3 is TGTGCCAGCGGTAGGCTAGCGGGATACTCCTACAATGAGCAGTTCTTC. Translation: CASGRLAGYSYNEQFF.

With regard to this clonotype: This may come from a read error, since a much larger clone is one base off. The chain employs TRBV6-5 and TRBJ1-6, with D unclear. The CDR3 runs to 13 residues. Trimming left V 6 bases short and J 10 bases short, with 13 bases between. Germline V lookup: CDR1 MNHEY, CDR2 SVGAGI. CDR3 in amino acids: CASSKLGPSPLHF. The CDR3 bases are TGTGCCAGCAGCAAACTCGGACCCTCACCCCTCCACTTT.

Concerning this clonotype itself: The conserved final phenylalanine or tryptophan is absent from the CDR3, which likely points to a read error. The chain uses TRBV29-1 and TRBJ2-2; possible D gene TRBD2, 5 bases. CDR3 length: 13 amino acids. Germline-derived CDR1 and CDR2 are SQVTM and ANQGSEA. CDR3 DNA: TGCAGCGTTGGAGGGCTCCCCATCGGGAAGCTGTTTTCT. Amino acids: CSVGGLPIGKLFS.

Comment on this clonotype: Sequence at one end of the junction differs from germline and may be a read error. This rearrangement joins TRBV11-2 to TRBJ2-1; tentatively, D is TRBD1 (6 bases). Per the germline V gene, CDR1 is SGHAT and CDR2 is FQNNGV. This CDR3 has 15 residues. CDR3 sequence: CTSSLGVGQLTEQFF. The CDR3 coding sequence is TGTACCAGCAGCTTAGGAGTAGGACAGTTGACTGAGCAGTTCTTC.

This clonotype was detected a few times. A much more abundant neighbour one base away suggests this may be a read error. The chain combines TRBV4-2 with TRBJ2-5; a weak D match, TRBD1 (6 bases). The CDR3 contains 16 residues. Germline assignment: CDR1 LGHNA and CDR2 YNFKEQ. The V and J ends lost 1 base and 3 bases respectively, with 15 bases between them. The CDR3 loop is CASSQGRTERKETQYF. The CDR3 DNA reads TGTGCCAGCAGCCAAGGCCGGACAGAGCGAAAAGAGACCCAGTACTTC.

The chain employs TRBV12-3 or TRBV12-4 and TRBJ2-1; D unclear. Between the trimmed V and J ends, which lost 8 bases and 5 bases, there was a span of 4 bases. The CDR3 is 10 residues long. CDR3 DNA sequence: TGTGCCAGCGGAAACAATGAGCAGTTCTTC. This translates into CASGNNEQFF.

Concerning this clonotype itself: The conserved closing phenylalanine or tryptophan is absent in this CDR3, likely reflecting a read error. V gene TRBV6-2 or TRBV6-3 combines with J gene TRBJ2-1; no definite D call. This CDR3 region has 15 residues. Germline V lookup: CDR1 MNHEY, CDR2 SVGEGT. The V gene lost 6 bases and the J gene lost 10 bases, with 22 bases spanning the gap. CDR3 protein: CASSSLFFTGGEQFL. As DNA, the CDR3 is TGTGCCAGCAGCAGCCTTTTCTTTACTGGTGGGGAGCAGTTCCTC.

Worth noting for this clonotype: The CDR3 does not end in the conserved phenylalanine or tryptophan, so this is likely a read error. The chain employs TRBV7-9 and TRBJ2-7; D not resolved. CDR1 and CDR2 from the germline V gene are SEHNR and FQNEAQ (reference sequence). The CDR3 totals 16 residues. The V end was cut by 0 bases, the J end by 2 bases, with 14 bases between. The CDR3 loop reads CASSLARGSQTYEQYS. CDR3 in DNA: TGTGCCAGCAGCTTAGCGCGTGGCAGTCAGACCTACGAGCAGTACTCC.

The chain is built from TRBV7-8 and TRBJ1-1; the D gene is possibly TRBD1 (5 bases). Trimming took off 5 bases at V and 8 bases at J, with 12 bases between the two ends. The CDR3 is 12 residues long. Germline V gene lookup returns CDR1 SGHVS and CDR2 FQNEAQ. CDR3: CASSQGRGEAFF. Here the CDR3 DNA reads TGTGCCAGCAGCCAGGGACGGGGAGAAGCTTTCTTT.

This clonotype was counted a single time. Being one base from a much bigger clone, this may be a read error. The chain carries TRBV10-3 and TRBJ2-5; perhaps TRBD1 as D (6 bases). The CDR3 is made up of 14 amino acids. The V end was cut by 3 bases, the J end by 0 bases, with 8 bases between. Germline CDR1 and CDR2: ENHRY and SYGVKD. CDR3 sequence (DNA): TGTGCCATCAGTGACGGGACAAACCAAGAGACCCAGTACTTC. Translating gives CAISDGTNQETQYF.

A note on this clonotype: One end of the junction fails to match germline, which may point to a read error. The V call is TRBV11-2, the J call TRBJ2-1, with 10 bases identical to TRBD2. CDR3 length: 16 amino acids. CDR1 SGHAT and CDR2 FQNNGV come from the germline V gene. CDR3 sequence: CVSCPPKAGGLNEQFF. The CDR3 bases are TGTGTCAGCTGCCCCCCAAAAGCGGGAGGGCTCAATGAGCAGTTCTTC.

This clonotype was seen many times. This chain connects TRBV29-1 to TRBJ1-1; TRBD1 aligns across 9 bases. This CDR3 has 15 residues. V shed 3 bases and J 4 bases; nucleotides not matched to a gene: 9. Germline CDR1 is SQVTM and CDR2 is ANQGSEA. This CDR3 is CSVDPLQGAGTEAFF. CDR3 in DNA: TGCAGCGTTGACCCGTTACAGGGGGCGGGCACTGAAGCTTTCTTT.

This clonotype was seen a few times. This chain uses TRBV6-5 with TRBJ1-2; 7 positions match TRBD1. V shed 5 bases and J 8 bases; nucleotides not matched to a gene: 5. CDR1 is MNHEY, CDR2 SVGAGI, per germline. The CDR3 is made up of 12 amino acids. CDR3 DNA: TGTGCCAGCAGTCAGGGGGGGGGAGGCTACACCTTC. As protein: CASSQGGGGYTF.

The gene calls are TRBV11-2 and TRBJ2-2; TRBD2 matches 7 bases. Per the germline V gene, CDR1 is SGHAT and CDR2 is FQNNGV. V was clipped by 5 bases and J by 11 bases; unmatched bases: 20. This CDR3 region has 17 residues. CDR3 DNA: TGTGCCAGCAGCCCCGTCCCCGGACTAGGGTGGGCCAGAGAGCTGTTTTTT. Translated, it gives CASSPVPGLGWARELFF.

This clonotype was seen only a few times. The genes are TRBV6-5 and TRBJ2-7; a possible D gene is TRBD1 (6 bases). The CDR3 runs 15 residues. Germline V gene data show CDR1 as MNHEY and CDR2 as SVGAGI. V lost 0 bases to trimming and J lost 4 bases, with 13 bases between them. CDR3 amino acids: CASSYSPRGGYEQYF. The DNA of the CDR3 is TGTGCCAGCAGTTACTCGCCACGAGGGGGTTACGAGCAGTACTTC.

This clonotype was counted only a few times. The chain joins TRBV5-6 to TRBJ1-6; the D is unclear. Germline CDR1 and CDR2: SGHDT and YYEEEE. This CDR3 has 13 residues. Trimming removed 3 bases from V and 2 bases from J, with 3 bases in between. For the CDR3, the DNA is TGTGCCAGCAGCTCAGCCTATAATTCACCCCTCCACTTT. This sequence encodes CASSSAYNSPLHF.

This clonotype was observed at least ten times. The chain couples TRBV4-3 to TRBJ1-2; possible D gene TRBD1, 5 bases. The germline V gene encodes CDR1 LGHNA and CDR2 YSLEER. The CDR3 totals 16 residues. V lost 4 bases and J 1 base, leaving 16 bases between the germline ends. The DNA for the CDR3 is TGCGCCAGCAGCCTCGAAGGGAGAGGGGTTAACTATGGCTACACCTTC. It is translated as CASSLEGRGVNYGYTF.

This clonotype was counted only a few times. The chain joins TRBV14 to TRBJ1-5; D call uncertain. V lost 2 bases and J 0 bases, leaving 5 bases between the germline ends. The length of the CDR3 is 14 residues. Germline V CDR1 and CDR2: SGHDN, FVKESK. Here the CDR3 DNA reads TGTGCCAGCAGCCAATTGGGTAGCAATCAGCCCCAGCATTTT. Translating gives CASSQLGSNQPQHF. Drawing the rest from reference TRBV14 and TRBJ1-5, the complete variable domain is EAGVTQFPSHSVIEKGQTVTLRCDPISGHDNLYWYRRVMGKEIKFLLHFVKESKQDESGMPNNRFLAERTGGTYSTLKVQPAELEDSGVYFCASSQLGSNQPQHFGDGTRLSIL.

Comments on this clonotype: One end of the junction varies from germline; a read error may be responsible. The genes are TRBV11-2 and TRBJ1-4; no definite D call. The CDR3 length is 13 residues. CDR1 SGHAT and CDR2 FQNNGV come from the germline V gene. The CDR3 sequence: CVSSLGLDENLFF. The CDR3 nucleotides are TGTGTCAGCAGCTTAGGATTGGATGAAAACCTGTTTTTT.